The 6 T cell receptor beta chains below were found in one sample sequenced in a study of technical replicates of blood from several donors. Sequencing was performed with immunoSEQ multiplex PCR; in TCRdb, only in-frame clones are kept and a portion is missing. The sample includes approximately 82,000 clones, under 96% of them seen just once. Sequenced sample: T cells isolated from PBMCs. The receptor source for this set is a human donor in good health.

This chain's CDR3 is CASTEEWAGGINEQFF. The CDR3 DNA reads as TGTGCCAGCACCGAGGAGTGGGCAGGGGGCATAAATGAGCAGTTCTTC. This chain links TRBV28 with TRBJ2-1, with 8 positions matching TRBD1. Unmatched junction bases numbered 15, after V lost 7 bases and J lost 7 bases. The length of the CDR3 is 16 residues. Germline V gene sequence: CDR1 MDHEN, CDR2 SYDVKM.

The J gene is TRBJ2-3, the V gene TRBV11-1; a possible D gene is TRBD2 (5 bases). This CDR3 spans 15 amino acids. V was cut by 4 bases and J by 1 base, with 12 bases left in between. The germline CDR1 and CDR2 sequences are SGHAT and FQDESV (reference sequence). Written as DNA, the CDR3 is TGTGCCAGCAGCTCCGGTTGGGGAGGCACAGATACGCAGTATTTT. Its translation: CASSSGWGGTDTQYF.

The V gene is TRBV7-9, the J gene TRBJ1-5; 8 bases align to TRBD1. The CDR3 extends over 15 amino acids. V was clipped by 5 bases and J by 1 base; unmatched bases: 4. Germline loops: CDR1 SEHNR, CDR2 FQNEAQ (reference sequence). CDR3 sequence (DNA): TGTGCCAGCAGCGGGACAGGCCTAAGCAATCAGCCCCAGCATTTT. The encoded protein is CASSGTGLSNQPQHF.

The CDR3 sequence: CASSLRGGNTGELFF. The DNA of the CDR3 is TGTGCCAGCAGCTTGAGGGGAGGAAACACCGGGGAGCTGTTTTTT. The chain recombines TRBV7-9 with TRBJ2-2, with D possibly being TRBD2 (6 bases). The CDR3 is 15 amino acids. Germline values: CDR1 SEHNR, CDR2 FQNEAQ (reference sequence). Trimming removed 3 bases at V and 2 bases at J, with 10 bases between.

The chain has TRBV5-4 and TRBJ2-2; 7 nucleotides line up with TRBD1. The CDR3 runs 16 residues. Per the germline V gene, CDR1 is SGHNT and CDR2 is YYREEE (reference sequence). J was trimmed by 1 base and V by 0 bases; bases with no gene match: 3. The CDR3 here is CASSLGGQLNTGELFF. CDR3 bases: TGTGCCAGCAGCTTGGGGGGACAGTTGAACACCGGGGAGCTGTTTTTT.

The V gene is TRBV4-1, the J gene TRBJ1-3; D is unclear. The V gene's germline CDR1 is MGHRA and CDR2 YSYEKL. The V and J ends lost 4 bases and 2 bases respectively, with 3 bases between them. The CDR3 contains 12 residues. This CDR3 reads CASSLAGNTIYF. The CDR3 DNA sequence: TGCGCCAGCAGCCTAGCTGGAAACACCATATATTTT.